This entry lists 26 T cell receptor beta chains sequenced from one sample in a study of blood T cell repertoires in COVID-19. Sequenced by immunoSEQ multiplex PCR; TCRdb stores in-frame clones only, minus some. The table lists roughly 59,000 clones, over 70% of them singletons. Sequenced input: peripheral blood. These TCRs come from a human donor in a cohort sampled during active COVID-19.

The chain is built from TRBV28 and TRBJ2-7, with TRBD2 identical over 9 bases. CDR3 length: 15 amino acids. V gave up 2 bases and J gave up 5 bases; unmatched junction bases: 7. The germline CDR1 and CDR2 sequences are MDHEN and SYDVKM. The CDR3 DNA sequence: TGTGCCAGCAGTTTAGCGGGAGGGGGCGTCCACGAGCAGTACTTC. It yields the protein CASSLAGGGVHEQYF.

V is TRBV6-6 and J is TRBJ1-1, with 10 bases matching TRBD1. Germline V gene data show CDR1 as MNHNY and CDR2 as SVGAGI (reference sequence). J gave up 11 bases and V 7 bases, and 13 bases lay outside the gene matches. The CDR3 is 14 amino acids. Written as DNA, the CDR3 is TGTGCCAGCACCCAACTGGGACAGGGGAAGTGGGCTTTCTTT. Translating it yields CASTQLGQGKWAFF.

V and J are TRBV25-1 and TRBJ2-5, with D tentatively TRBD1 (5 bases). V was pared by 5 bases and J by 3 bases, with 10 bases between. This CDR3 has 13 amino acids. Germline V gene sequence: CDR1 MGHDK, CDR2 SYGVNS. The CDR3 DNA reads TGTGCCAGCAGTTTAGGGGCTAAAGAGACCCAGTACTTC. It specifies CASSLGAKETQYF.

CDR3 loop: CASSIDRGNNSPLHF. CDR3 bases: TGTGCCAGCAGCATTGACAGGGGGAACAATTCACCCCTCCACTTT. V usage is TRBV7-9 and J usage is TRBJ1-6; TRBD1 aligns across 9 bases. Losses at the gene ends were 5 bases for V and 7 bases for J; bases not matched to a gene: 6. The CDR3 loop spans 15 amino acids. The germline gives CDR1 SEHNR, CDR2 FQNEAQ (reference sequence).

This clone was counted a single time. V and J are TRBV10-3 and TRBJ1-1, with TRBD1 matching 9 bases. CDR1 is ENHRY, CDR2 SYGVKD, per germline. V lost 10 bases, J lost 5 bases, and 8 bases stayed unmatched. The CDR3 spans 13 residues. The CDR3 DNA follows: TGTGCCACCCAGGGGACAGGGAGAACTGAAGCTTTCTTT. Its translation is CATQGTGRTEAFF.

This chain joins TRBV14 and TRBJ1-6; TRBD1 agrees at 11 bases. This CDR3 contains 15 residues. Germline-derived CDR1 and CDR2 are SGHDN and FVKESK. The junction had 1 base not matched to a gene; V was cut back by 3 bases and J by 6 bases. In DNA form, the CDR3 reads TGTGCCAGCAGCCATGGGACAGGGGGTAATTCACCCCTCCACTTT. This sequence encodes CASSHGTGGNSPLHF.

The chain has TRBV7-8 and TRBJ2-5; D possibly corresponds to TRBD2 (6 bases). Germline V lookup: CDR1 SGHVS, CDR2 FQNEAQ. The V and J ends lost 5 bases and 4 bases respectively, with 17 bases between them. The CDR3 contains 15 residues. The CDR3 reads CASSRPGGGRETQYF. CDR3 coding DNA: TGTGCCAGCAGCCGACCTGGCGGAGGGCGAGAGACCCAGTACTTC.

This chain links TRBV7-2 with TRBJ2-5, with TRBD1 matching 7 bases. V dropped 6 bases and J dropped 1; count of bases not matched to a gene: 5. The germline CDR1 and CDR2 sequences are SGHTA and FQGNSA. This CDR3 has 14 amino acids. The CDR3: CASRRPGGQETQYF. Written as DNA, the CDR3 is TGTGCCAGCAGACGACCAGGGGGCCAAGAGACCCAGTACTTC.

The CDR3 DNA follows: TGTGCCAGCTCACTGGGACAGGGGAACTATGGCTACACCTTC. Protein: CASSLGQGNYGYTF. The rearrangement uses TRBV18 and TRBJ1-2; TRBD1 matches 10 bases. Germline trimming cut 4 bases from V and 2 bases from J; bases unmatched to any gene: 1. The CDR3 loop spans 14 amino acids. CDR1 is KGHSH and CDR2 is LQKENI in the germline V gene.

The chain couples TRBV5-6 to TRBJ1-2; 9 bases are a match to TRBD1. CDR1 and CDR2 (germline): SGHDT, YYEEEE. The V segment lost 4 bases and the J segment 5 bases; nucleotides outside the gene matches: 9. The CDR3 extends over 15 amino acids. CDR3 protein: CASSAFGQGTYGYTF. The CDR3 bases are TGTGCCAGCAGCGCCTTTGGACAGGGGACTTATGGCTACACCTTC.

This clone has only one observation. The chain recombines TRBV7-8 with TRBJ1-5, with 9 nucleotides matching TRBD1. V was pared by 5 bases and J by 3 bases, with 8 bases of the junction left unmatched. Germline V gives CDR1 SGHVS, CDR2 FQNEAQ. The CDR3 contains 16 residues. CDR3 in amino acids: CASSIQTGGNNQPQHF. The CDR3 DNA sequence: TGTGCCAGCAGCATACAGACAGGGGGGAACAATCAGCCCCAGCATTTT.

This clone has a single count. The chain links TRBV11-2 to TRBJ2-1; 7 bases are a match to TRBD2. The CDR3 extends over 16 amino acids. Trimming removed 4 bases from V and 6 bases from J; junction bases left unmatched: 12. Looked up from germline, CDR1 is SGHAT and CDR2 is FQNNGV. The CDR3: CASSSRRELIFNEQFF. As DNA, the CDR3 is TGTGCCAGCAGCTCAAGGCGGGAGTTAATCTTCAATGAGCAGTTCTTC.

The chain combines TRBV29-1 with TRBJ1-2; D is unresolved. V lost 4 bases and J lost 3, with 15 bases in between. CDR1 and CDR2 from the germline V gene are SQVTM and ANQGSEA. CDR3 length equals 14 residues. CDR3 region: CSVASGISHYGYTF. CDR3 DNA: TGCAGCGTTGCATCGGGGATATCTCACTATGGCTACACCTTC. Combining the CDR3 with reference TRBV29-1 and TRBJ1-2 gives the whole variable domain SAVISQKPSRDICQRGTSLTIQCQVDSQVTMMFWYRQQPGQSLTLIATANQGSEATYESGFVIDKFPISRPNLTFSTLTVSNMSPEDSSIYLCSVASGISHYGYTFGSGTRLTVV.

The V gene is TRBV5-1, the J gene TRBJ1-1; 7 bases fit TRBD1. Germline trimming cut 5 bases from V and 11 bases from J; bases unmatched to any gene: 9. Germline V CDR1 and CDR2: SGHRS, YFSETQ. The CDR3 covers 12 residues. Here the CDR3 DNA reads TGCGCCAGCAGACGGGACAGAGAAATGGCTTTCTTT. Translated: CASRRDREMAFF.

This rearrangement joins TRBV5-1 to TRBJ1-6; D perhaps matches TRBD1 (5 bases). Germline V CDR1 and CDR2: SGHRS, YFSETQ. The CDR3 is 15 residues long. Trimming removed 3 bases from V and 2 bases from J, with 9 bases in between. Here the CDR3 reads CASSSGSAYNSPLHF. CDR3 nucleotides: TGCGCCAGCAGCTCAGGGTCCGCCTATAATTCACCCCTCCACTTT.

This rearrangement joins TRBV30 to TRBJ1-2; TRBD1 might be the D (5 bases). The CDR3 is made up of 11 amino acids. Germline CDR1 reads GTSNPN; CDR2 reads SVGIG (reference sequence). Trimming left V 7 bases short and J 8 bases short, with 14 bases between. CDR3 sequence (DNA): TGTGCCTCGGGTTGGAGGGACGGCTACACCTTC. Protein: CASGWRDGYTF.

This chain connects TRBV20-1 to TRBJ1-1; TRBD1 might be the D (6 bases). CDR3 length equals 14 residues. The V end was cut by 3 bases, the J end by 7 bases, with 18 bases between. The germline gives CDR1 DFQATT, CDR2 SNEGSKA (reference sequence). The CDR3 DNA is TGCAGTGCTAGTCGTTCAGGGGATACATATGAAGCTTTCTTT. Its translation is CSASRSGDTYEAFF.

The chain links TRBV5-6 to TRBJ1-2; D remains unclear. V lost 0 bases, J lost 2 bases, and 5 bases lay in between. The CDR3 consists of 13 residues. CDR1 and CDR2 (germline): SGHDT, YYEEEE. In DNA form, the CDR3 reads TGTGCCAGCAGCTTGGGACAAAACTATGGCTACACCTTC. Translating gives CASSLGQNYGYTF.

The chain is built from TRBV5-1 and TRBJ2-1, with unresolved D. This CDR3 has 12 amino acids. Trimming stripped 0 bases from V and 6 bases from J, with 4 bases between. Germline V lookup: CDR1 SGHRS, CDR2 YFSETQ. The CDR3 sequence: CASSLAGNEQFF. The CDR3, as DNA: TGCGCCAGCAGCTTGGCCGGCAATGAGCAGTTCTTC.

This rearrangement joins TRBV6-2 or TRBV6-3 to TRBJ2-7, with TRBD1 as a possible D gene (6 bases). The CDR3 length is 12 residues. Between the trimmed V and J ends, which lost 6 bases and 7 bases, there was a span of 13 bases. Per the germline V gene, CDR1 is MNHEY and CDR2 is SVGEGT. CDR3 region: CASSRGPWEQYF. The CDR3 DNA reads TGTGCCAGCAGCAGGGGTCCGTGGGAGCAGTACTTC.

The V gene is TRBV6-5, the J gene TRBJ1-2; maybe TRBD1 (6 bases). CDR1 and CDR2 from the germline V gene are MNHEY and SVGAGI. The CDR3 runs to 13 residues. V was trimmed by 6 bases and J by 2 bases, leaving 10 bases between them. Here the CDR3 reads CASRTDRNYGYTF. DNA for the CDR3: TGTGCCAGCAGGACCGACAGGAACTATGGCTACACCTTC.

This clone was observed once. The chain recombines TRBV5-6 with TRBJ1-1; D is unresolved. The V gene lost 3 bases and the J gene lost 0 bases, with 6 bases spanning the gap. This CDR3 spans 13 amino acids. Germline V CDR1 and CDR2: SGHDT, YYEEEE. CDR3 loop: CASSYDLNTEAFF. The CDR3, as DNA: TGTGCCAGCAGCTATGACTTGAACACTGAAGCTTTCTTT.

V is TRBV2 and J is TRBJ2-3; D perhaps matches TRBD2 (6 bases). The V and J ends lost 5 bases and 0 bases respectively, with 12 bases between them. From germline, CDR1 is SNHLY and CDR2 FYNNEI. The CDR3 contains 15 residues. The CDR3 loop reads CASSTMGTSTDTQYF. The CDR3 DNA is TGTGCCAGCAGTACAATGGGGACTAGCACAGATACGCAGTATTTT.

The chain links TRBV4-1 to TRBJ2-1; D not resolved. The CDR3 covers 16 residues. Trimming removed 2 bases from V and 11 bases from J, with 22 bases in between. Germline CDR1 is MGHRA and CDR2 is YSYEKL. The CDR3, as DNA: TGCGCCAGCAGCCAAACGGTATTCGGAGTACAACGGAAGCAGTTCTTC. It translates to CASSQTVFGVQRKQFF.

Here the CDR3 reads CAISGAGGTEAFF. The CDR3 coding sequence is TGTGCCATCAGTGGGGCAGGGGGGACTGAAGCTTTCTTT. The chain has TRBV10-3 and TRBJ1-1; the match to TRBD1 covers 7 bases. Germline CDR1 is ENHRY and CDR2 is SYGVKD. Trimming at V came to 4 bases and at J to 5 bases, leaving 4 bases not matched to a gene. The CDR3 covers 13 residues.

The chain uses TRBV19 and TRBJ2-3, with unresolved D. The CDR3 length is 13 residues. V was clipped by 1 base and J by 0 bases, with 2 bases between them. The germline V gene has CDR1 LNHDA and CDR2 SQIVND (reference sequence). This chain's CDR3 is CASSIASTDTQYF. In DNA, the CDR3 is TGTGCCAGTAGTATAGCTAGCACAGATACGCAGTATTTT.